The 20 T cell receptor beta chains in this list originate from one sample, sequenced in a study of T cell clonality in common variable immunodeficiency. Some clones are missing from TCRdb's copy, which holds only in-frame ones; the method was immunoSEQ multiplex PCR. This repertoire holds under 50,000 clones, and none appear only once. The sequenced sample consisted of peripheral blood mononuclear cells. These receptors were taken from a person between 18 and 75 years old in good health.

In this sample, this clone turned up many times. The CDR3 end falls 3 residues outside the read, so it is completed with the germline J gene. The J gene is TRBJ2-3, the V gene TRBV4-1; 9 positions match TRBD2. V dropped 7 bases and J dropped 2; count of bases not matched to a gene: 4. Germline-derived CDR1 and CDR2 are MGHRA and YSYEKL. This CDR3 has 14 amino acids. The CDR3 sequence is CASNPSGVTDTQYF. The covered CDR3 bases are TGCGCCAGCAACCCTAGCGGGGTCACAGATACG.

This clone was recorded at least ten times. The read terminates 3 residues ahead of where the CDR3 ends, so the germline J gene completes it. V gene TRBV30 combines with J gene TRBJ1-5, with D hard to call. Germline V gives CDR1 GTSNPN, CDR2 SVGIG (reference sequence). V lost 0 bases and J lost 7, with 22 bases in between. This CDR3 has 17 amino acids. CDR3: CAWSVRSVVQAGQPQHF. CDR3 DNA, as far as it was read: TGTGCCTGGAGTGTGCGTTCTGTCGTGCAGGCGGGCCAGCCC.

There are many counts of this clone. The CDR3 end lies 3 residues beyond the end of the read and is filled in from the germline J gene. This chain uses TRBV11-3 with TRBJ2-3, with D uncertain. The ends were cut back, 6 bases at V and 2 bases at J, with 6 bases in the middle. The CDR3 sequence is 12 residues long. CDR1 and CDR2 from the germline V gene are SGHNT and YENEEA. CDR3 residues: CASSYTTDTQYF. Incomplete CDR3 DNA: TGTGCCAGCAGTTACACCACAGATACG.

This clone was found many times. Coverage ceases 3 residues before the CDR3 finishes, and the germline J gene fills in the end. The chain employs TRBV5-1 and TRBJ1-2, with D possibly matching TRBD1 (6 bases). The CDR3 length is 16 residues. Germline loops: CDR1 SGHRS, CDR2 YFSETQ. Trimming took off 6 bases at V and 0 bases at J, with 18 bases between the two ends. CDR3 amino acids: CASNPTGTTSNYGYTF. The covered CDR3 bases are TGCGCCAGCAACCCAACAGGGACGACATCTAACTATGGC. The whole variable domain, filled in from reference TRBV5-1 and TRBJ1-2, reads KAGVTQTPRYLIKTRGQQVTLSCSPISGHRSVSWYQQTPGQGLQFLFEYFSETQRNKGNFPGRFSGRQFSNSRSEMNVSTLELGDSALYLCASNPTGTTSNYGYTFGSGTRLTVV.

This clone was counted at least ten times. The CDR3 extends 3 residues past the end of the read, so its final part is completed from the germline J gene. The gene calls are TRBV10-1 and TRBJ1-2; no reliable D call. Germline V CDR1 and CDR2: WNHNN, SYGVQD (reference sequence). The CDR3 loop spans 11 amino acids. The sequenced part of the CDR3 DNA is TGCGCCAGCAGCGGGTCTGGCGGC. As protein: CASSGSGG. The whole CDR3 protein reads CASSGSGGYTF.

Ten or more counts support this clone. The observed sequence ends 3 residues before the CDR3 terminus, with the missing tail filled in from the germline J gene. V is TRBV19 and J is TRBJ1-2, with 8 bases lining up with TRBD1. This CDR3 has 15 residues. Germline loops: CDR1 LNHDA, CDR2 SQIVND (reference sequence). The V and J ends lost 5 bases and 4 bases, in that order; junction bases with no gene match: 9. The CDR3 region is CASSYPDRGGYGYTF. The part of the CDR3 DNA that was read is TGTGCCAGTAGTTACCCAGACAGGGGTGGCTATGGC.

This clone was seen repeatedly, ten times or more. The CDR3 goes on 3 residues after the read ends, and that part is filled in from the germline J gene. This chain links TRBV12-3 or TRBV12-4 with TRBJ2-3; 7 bases match TRBD1. The V gene end was trimmed by 11 bases and the J gene end by 2 bases; junction bases not matched to a gene: 7. This CDR3 spans 13 amino acids. The DNA read from the CDR3 is TGTGCCTCAAAAAGGGGGCCCACAGATACG. Its protein product is CASKRGPTDT. The full-length CDR3 reads as CASKRGPTDTQYF.

Ten or more counts support this clone. The read stops 3 residues short of the end of the CDR3; the missing end is completed from the germline J gene. The gene calls are TRBV20-1 and TRBJ1-1; D unresolved. V was cut by 4 bases and J by 5 bases, with 14 bases left in between. Germline V gives CDR1 DFQATT, CDR2 SNEGSKA (reference sequence). There are 13 residues in the CDR3. The sequenced part of the CDR3 DNA is TGCAGTGCTACAGTGGTACCGGGGACTGAA. The encoded protein is CSATVVPGTE. The entire CDR3 reads CSATVVPGTEAFF.

This clone was found many times. The read terminates 3 residues ahead of where the CDR3 ends, so the germline J gene completes it. The chain has TRBV20-1 and TRBJ1-3; unclear D gene. Germline CDR1 reads DFQATT; CDR2 reads SNEGSKA (reference sequence). Trimming took off 0 bases at V and 0 bases at J, with 6 bases between the two ends. This CDR3 is built from 14 residues. The CDR3 reads CSARDQFSGNTIYF. CDR3 DNA (partial): TGCAGTGCTAGAGATCAGTTCTCTGGAAACACC.

This clone was observed a handful of times. The CDR3 end is not reached by the read, which stops 3 residues before it; the germline J gene fills it in. V gene TRBV11-1 combines with J gene TRBJ1-4, with unresolved D. V dropped 5 bases and J dropped 8 bases, with 18 bases sitting between them. In germline, CDR1 is SGHAT, CDR2 FQDESV (reference sequence). This CDR3 has 15 amino acids. The CDR3 is CASSRAADLGEKLFF. CDR3 DNA (partial): TGTGCCAGCAGCAGAGCGGCAGATCTAGGGGAAAAA.

This clone has at least ten counts. The CDR3 goes on 3 residues after the read ends, and that part is filled in from the germline J gene. The chain has TRBV19 and TRBJ2-6; TRBD1 matches at 9 bases. Losses at the gene ends were 3 bases for V and 0 bases for J; bases not matched to a gene: 6. Looked up from germline, CDR1 is LNHDA and CDR2 is SQIVND (reference sequence). This CDR3 spans 18 amino acids. The CDR3 bases that were read are TGTGCCAGTAGTATTGGACAGGGGTTCACCTCTGGGGCCAACGTC. As protein: CASSIGQGFTSGANV. The full CDR3 is CASSIGQGFTSGANVLTF.

This clone was counted at least ten times. Sequencing ends 3 residues short of the CDR3 end; the germline J gene provides the rest. This chain connects TRBV5-1 to TRBJ1-2; 7 bases map to TRBD1. This CDR3 is built from 15 residues. V lost 4 bases, J lost 3 bases, and 9 bases stayed unmatched. CDR1 and CDR2 (germline): SGHRS, YFSETQ. The DNA read from the CDR3 is TGCGCCAGCAGCGACGGGACAGAACAATACTATGGC. It translates to CASSDGTEQYYG. The complete CDR3 reads CASSDGTEQYYGYTF.

This clone was seen repeatedly, ten times or more. The read falls 3 residues short of the CDR3 end, and the missing part is taken from the germline J gene. This chain joins TRBV30 and TRBJ1-2, with 9 bases lining up with TRBD1. This CDR3 has 15 amino acids. Trimming cost V 0 bases and J 5 bases; bases outside gene matches: 7. The germline gives CDR1 GTSNPN, CDR2 SVGIG (reference sequence). The CDR3 reads CAWSVPDRGEYGYTF. CDR3 DNA, as far as it was read: TGTGCCTGGAGTGTACCGGACAGGGGAGAGTATGGC.

This clone came up a few times. This could be a read error, since a much larger clone is one nucleotide away. The sequenced fragment ends 3 residues before the CDR3 boundary, so the rest is inferred from the germline J gene. The chain couples TRBV19 to TRBJ2-2; perhaps D is TRBD1 or TRBD2 (6 bases each). The CDR3 length is 15 residues. Germline-derived CDR1 and CDR2 are LNHDA and SQIVND (reference sequence). CDR3 loop: CASSMGGTTNEKLFF. The DNA read from the CDR3 is TGTGCCAGTAGTATGGGCGGGACAACTAATGAAAAG. Full variable domain (missing parts from reference TRBV19 and TRBJ2-2): DGGITQSPKYLFRKEGQNVTLSCEQNLNHDAMYWYRQDPGQGLRLIYYSQIVNDFQKGDIAEGYSVSREKKESFPLTVTSAQKNPTAFYLCASSMGGTTNEKLFFGEGSRLTVL.

On this clone: With the read ending 3 residues before the CDR3 end, the germline J gene is used to fill in that end. The chain couples TRBV2 to TRBJ2-3; 8 bases agree with TRBD1. Per germline, CDR1 SNHLY and CDR2 FYNNEI. The CDR3 consists of 14 residues. CDR3 bases read: TGTGCCAGCAGCCGGCGGAAGACAGGGGAGACG. Translating gives CASSRRKTGET. In full, the CDR3 reads CASSRRKTGETQYF. Supplemented by reference TRBV2 and TRBJ2-3, the full variable domain reads EPEVTQTPSHQVTQMGQEVILRCVPISNHLYFYWYRQILGQKVEFLVSFYNNEISEKSEIFDDQFSVERPDGSNFTLKIRSTKLEDSAMYFCASSRRKTGETQYFGPGTRLTVL.

Ten or more counts support this clone. The CDR3 goes on 3 residues after the read ends, and that part is filled in from the germline J gene. The chain carries TRBV19 and TRBJ1-3; no definite D call. V shed 4 bases and J shed 4 bases, with 5 bases lying between them. The germline gives CDR1 LNHDA, CDR2 SQIVND (reference sequence). The CDR3 length is 12 residues. CDR3 protein: CASSTRGNTIYF. CDR3 DNA, as far as it was read: TGTGCCAGTAGTACCCGGGGAAACACC.

This clone was seen repeatedly, ten times or more. The read comes to an end 3 residues before the CDR3 does, leaving the germline J gene to fill in the end. The genes are TRBV20-1 and TRBJ1-4; D perhaps matches TRBD1 (5 bases). The V end was cut by 4 bases, the J end by 5 bases, with 20 bases between. The CDR3 sequence is 16 residues long. CDR1 is DFQATT, CDR2 SNEGSKA, per germline (reference sequence). The DNA read from the CDR3 is TGCAGTGCTACCGCAACAGGACCCCCGGCAAATGAAAAA. Protein product: CSATATGPPANEK. The entire CDR3 reads CSATATGPPANEKLFF.

This clone occurred many times. The DNA ends 3 residues before the CDR3 does, and the rest of the CDR3 is filled in from the germline J gene. V and J are TRBV5-1 and TRBJ2-1, with 11 bases lining up with TRBD2. The junction had 9 bases not matched to a gene; V was cut back by 3 bases and J by 4 bases. The CDR3 runs to 17 residues. Germline CDR1 and CDR2: SGHRS and YFSETQ. CDR3 bases read: TGCGCCAGCAGCTCAGGGGGGACTAGCGGAACTTACAATGAG. Translated, it gives CASSSGGTSGTYNE. The full-length CDR3 reads as CASSSGGTSGTYNEQFF.

This clone has at least ten counts. The read ends 3 residues shy of where the CDR3 ends; the end is completed using the germline J gene. The chain links TRBV12-3 or TRBV12-4 to TRBJ2-7; possibly TRBD1 for D (5 bases). V gave up 7 bases and J gave up 1 base, with 20 bases separating them. The CDR3 consists of 16 residues. The CDR3 region is CASTPLVTASSYEQYF. The sequenced CDR3 bases are TGTGCCAGCACCCCCTTAGTGACAGCAAGTTCCTACGAG.

Many counts were recorded for this clone. From the germline J gene comes the end of the CDR3, since the read stops 3 residues before it. The chain uses TRBV7-2 and TRBJ1-1; D gene ambiguous. This CDR3 is 12 amino acids long. CDR1 and CDR2 (germline): SGHTA, FQGNSA. The ends were cut back, 3 bases at V and 0 bases at J, with 2 bases in the middle. The CDR3 loop reads CASSFMNTEAFF. CDR3 bases read: TGTGCCAGCAGCTTCATGAACACTGAA.